The rows below give T cell receptor beta chains drawn from one sample of a study of shared clonotypes between healthy human individuals. TCRdb keeps only in-frame clones here, not all; method: immunoSEQ multiplex PCR. This repertoire shows fewer than 600,000 clones, around 79% found once; its top ten account for about 12%. Material for sequencing was PBMCs. The receptors were sampled from a middle-aged woman in good health. Some clones in this sample may be carry-over from other donors' samples. CDR3s include the opening cysteine and the closing phenylalanine or tryptophan. Size tells how often a clone was seen (once, few, many) or the class of an expanded clone, and some rows leave it out.

v_gene	abundance	j_gene	len	CDR3aa
TRBV5-8	-	TRBJ2-7	14	CASTRGGGRVEQYF
TRBV7-3	-	TRBJ2-1	15	CASSLSSGSHNEQFF
TRBV5-1	-	TRBJ2-7	14	CASSLPSGNDEQYF
TRBV7-9	-	TRBJ2-1	16	CASSADRTGFYNEQFF
TRBV4-2	-	TRBJ1-2	13	CASSPRQAYGYTF
TRBV4-3	-	-	15	CASSQGLAPAYEQYF
TRBV5-1	-	TRBJ1-1	16	CASSLLAGGSNTEAFF
TRBV6-5	-	TRBJ2-7	15	CASSFGQGPGYEQYF
TRBV4-2	-	TRBJ2-7	17	CASSLGYGLAGEEEQYF
TRBV30	-	TRBJ1-2	13	CAWSPGPTGGYTF
TRBV30	-	TRBJ1-2	13	CAWNAGVLYGYTF
TRBV25-1	-	TRBJ2-1	14	CASSTRQGADEQFF
TRBV29-1	once	TRBJ1-2	13	CSVEGGHSYGYTF
TRBV6-4	once	TRBJ2-1	14	CASSGLAGSDEQFF
TRBV10-1	-	TRBJ2-1	14	CASSICGRWGEQFF
TRBV6-5	once	TRBJ1-5	14	CASRVDRADQPQHF